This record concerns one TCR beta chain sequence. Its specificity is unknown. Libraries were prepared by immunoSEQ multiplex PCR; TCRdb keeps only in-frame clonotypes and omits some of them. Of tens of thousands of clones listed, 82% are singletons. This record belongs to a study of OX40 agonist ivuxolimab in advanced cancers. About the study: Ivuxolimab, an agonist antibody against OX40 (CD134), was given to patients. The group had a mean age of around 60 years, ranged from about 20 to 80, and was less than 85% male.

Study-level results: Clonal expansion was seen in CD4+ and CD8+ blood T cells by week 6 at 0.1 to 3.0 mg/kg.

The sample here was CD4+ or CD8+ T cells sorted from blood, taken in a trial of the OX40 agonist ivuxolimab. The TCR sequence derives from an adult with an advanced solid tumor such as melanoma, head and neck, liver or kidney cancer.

The CDR3 DNA is TGTGCCAGCAGCCAATCCCAATACGGAGAGCAGTTCTTC. Residues: CASSQSQYGEQFF. The chain uses TRBV4-2 and TRBJ2-1; D remains ambiguous. V lost 2 bases, J lost 10 bases, and 12 bases lay in between. This CDR3 is 13 amino acids long. Germline V lookup: CDR1 LGHNA, CDR2 YNFKEQ.